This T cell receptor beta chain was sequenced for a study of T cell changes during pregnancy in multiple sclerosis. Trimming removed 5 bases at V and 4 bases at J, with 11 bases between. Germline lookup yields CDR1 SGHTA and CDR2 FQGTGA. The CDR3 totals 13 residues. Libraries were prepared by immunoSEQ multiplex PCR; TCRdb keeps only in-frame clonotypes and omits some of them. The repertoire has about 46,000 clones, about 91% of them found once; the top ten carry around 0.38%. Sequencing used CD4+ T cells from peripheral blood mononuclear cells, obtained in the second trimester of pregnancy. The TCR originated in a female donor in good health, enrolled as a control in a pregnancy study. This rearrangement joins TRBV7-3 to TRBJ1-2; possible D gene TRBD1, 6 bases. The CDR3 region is CASSERGGYGYTF. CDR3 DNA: TGTGCCAGCAGCGAGAGGGGGGGCTATGGCTACACCTTC.